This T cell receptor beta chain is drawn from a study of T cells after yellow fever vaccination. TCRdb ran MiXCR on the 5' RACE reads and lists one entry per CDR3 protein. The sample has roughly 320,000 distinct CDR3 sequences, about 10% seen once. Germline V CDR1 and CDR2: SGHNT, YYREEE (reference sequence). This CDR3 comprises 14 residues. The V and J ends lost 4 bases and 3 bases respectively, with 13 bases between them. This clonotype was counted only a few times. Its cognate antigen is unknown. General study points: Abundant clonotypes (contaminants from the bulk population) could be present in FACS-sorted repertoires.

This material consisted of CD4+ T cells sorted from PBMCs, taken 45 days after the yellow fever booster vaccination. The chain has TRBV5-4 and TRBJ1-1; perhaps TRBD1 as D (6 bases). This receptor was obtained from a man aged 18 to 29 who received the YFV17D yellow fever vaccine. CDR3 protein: CASSARDTDTEAFF. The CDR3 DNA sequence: TGTGCCAGCAGCGCCCGGGACACAGACACTGAAGCTTTCTTT.